Following are 3 T cell receptor beta chains from one sample sequenced in a study of CXCR3-negative and CXCR3-positive naive CD8 T cells. UMI labels and 5' RACE were used to prepare the TRB cDNA libraries. TCRdb reprocessed the 5' RACE reads and stores each CDR3 protein as one record, lacking DNA. This specimen shows over 45,000 distinct CDR3 sequences; the ten leading clones hold 0.42%. Sequences were obtained from naive CXCR3- CD8+ T cells from blood. Subset noted: CD45RO-CCR7+CD27+CD95- naive CD8+ T cells lacking CXCR3 (TNR3-). The receptors shown here come from a human donor in good health. Some clones in this sample may be carry-over from other donors' samples.

The gene calls are TRBV27 and TRBJ2-7; TCRdb's D gene call, TRBD1, goes unchecked for lack of DNA. Germline assignment: CDR1 MNHEY and CDR2 SMNVEV (reference sequence). This CDR3 comprises 15 residues. The CDR3 loop is CASSQTTGTSYEQYF.

This chain connects TRBV7-9 to TRBJ2-7; checking the TCRdb D call of TRBD1 is not possible without DNA. This CDR3 has 15 residues. Per germline, CDR1 SEHNR and CDR2 FQNEAQ (reference sequence). The CDR3 is CASSPPGQPKDEQYF.

The J gene is TRBJ2-7, the V gene TRBV7-9; the D call from TCRdb, TRBD1, cannot be confirmed without DNA. CDR1 SEHNR and CDR2 FQNEAQ come from the germline V gene (reference sequence). The CDR3 extends over 15 amino acids. CDR3 loop: CASSLTDSVNYEQYF. Full variable domain (rest looked up from reference TRBV7-9 and TRBJ2-7): DTGVSQNPRHKITKRGQNVTFRCDPISEHNRLYWYRQTLGQGPEFLTYFQNEAQLEKSRLLSDRFSAERPKGSFSTLEIQRTEQGDSAMYLCASSLTDSVNYEQYFGPGTRLTVT.